This TCR beta chain was sequenced during a study of blood T cell repertoires in COVID-19. About the research overall: Whether acute or convalescent, the COVID-19 samples came from the United States, Italy and Spain. In each case, the material was cDNA or gDNA derived from T cells, B-cell-depleted T cells, or PBMCs.

In the authors' methods: Amplification with reference gene primers provided the estimates of nucleated cell counts. TCRdb's copy holds only in-frame clones and misses some; the assay was immunoSEQ multiplex PCR. D and trimming were read from the DNA, whereas the V and J calls and clone size are those reported in that table. The profile shows tens of thousands of clones, 73% of them singletons. V shed 4 bases and J shed 5 bases, with 10 bases lying between them. The CDR3 covers 12 residues. CDR1 and CDR2 from the germline V gene are SGHRS and YFSETQ. The V gene is TRBV5-1, the J gene TRBJ2-7, with D perhaps matching TRBD2 (5 bases). Sequencing was done on a sample of peripheral blood. The TCR sequence derives from an elderly man with acute or convalescent COVID-19. The CDR3 protein is CASSPDFHEQYF. The CDR3 nucleotides read TGCGCCAGCAGCCCGGACTTCCACGAGCAGTACTTC.